The TCR beta chain described here comes from a study of T cells in tumors after PD-1 blockade. Study background: Either cemiplimab 350 mg every 2 weeks or pembrolizumab 200 mg every 3 weeks was given. Study observations and caveats: Blood contained 35% to 50% of the tumor's TCR clonotypes.

Template: tumor biopsy or peripheral blood genomic DNA, roughly 550-6,500 ng per sample. This clone was detected only a few times. Its matching antigen is unknown. TCRdb's copy holds only in-frame clones and misses some; the assay was immunoSEQ multiplex PCR. The data contain roughly 50,000 clones, 81% of them singletons. V was trimmed by 4 bases and J by 1 base, leaving 22 bases between them. The CDR3 totals 18 residues. Specimen: PBMCs, collected before anti-PD-1 treatment. This receptor was taken from a human donor with basal cell carcinoma. V gene TRBV23-1 combines with J gene TRBJ1-1, with D possibly being TRBD1 (5 bases). TRBV23-1 carries the ORF label, with uncertain function. The CDR3, as DNA: TGCGCCAGCAGTCCAACCACCAAGTCAGGACACAGGAACACTGAAGCTTTCTTT. Amino acids: CASSPTTKSGHRNTEAFF.